This T cell receptor beta chain was observed in a study of T cell responses to AZD1222 COVID-19 vaccine. Study information: Second doses were pooled across both intervals (about 4 or about 12 weeks).

The V and J ends lost 6 bases and 5 bases respectively, with 10 bases between them. The CDR3 length is 12 residues. Germline V CDR1 and CDR2: KGHSH, LQKENI. The study, taken as a whole, reports: Clonal diversity may have been underestimated, and the donors were mostly white British, with more females than males. Recipients of AZD1222 seropositive at baseline numbered only 5 or 6. Following two doses of AZD1222, Spike-specific TCR breadth and depth rose.

The method was immunoSEQ multiplex PCR; TCRdb's version includes in-frame clones alone and lacks a portion of them. The sample holds around 110,000 clones; 93% are singletons and the top ten take under 3.5%. About this clone: Antigen: not known.

J is TRBJ1-1 and V is TRBV18; D is uncertain. This TCR was sampled from an adult in good health. The sequencing here drew on peripheral blood, taken on day 0 of AZD1222 vaccination. Here the CDR3 DNA reads TGTGCCAGCTCTGAAGAGAGGACTGAAGCTTTCTTT. Translating gives CASSEERTEAFF.